Presented here are 29 T cell receptor beta chains from one specimen sequenced in a study of identical twins (dated by TCRdb to the mid-2010s). The library was made by 5' RACE. The data were produced on an Illumina HiSeq 2000. The public reads were quality trimmed at Q25 with fastp and then assembled into clones with MiXCR by TCRdb, keeping productive beta chains. Rows merge per CDR3 protein into single entries with the most common DNA and genes. In all, the sample holds a few hundred thousand distinct CDR3 sequences, and less than 20% of those were seen once. Of the sample, roughly 12% is held by the ten largest clones. The sample taken for sequencing was naive T cells sorted from blood. This sample's cell subset or site label indicates: cells isolated with a human naive T-cell isolation kit. Receptor source: a man in his fifties in good health.

This chain links TRBV28 with TRBJ2-1; TRBD1 matches 7 bases. The CDR3 runs 13 residues. After removal of 3 bases from V and 8 bases from J, the junction contained 4 bases not matched to a gene. Per germline, CDR1 MDHEN and CDR2 SYDVKM. The CDR3 protein is CASSLGQWDEQFF. The DNA of the CDR3 is TGTGCCAGCAGTTTGGGACAGTGGGATGAGCAGTTCTTC.

The CDR3 sequence is CASSPHLNTQGLRGRQPQHF. The CDR3, as DNA: TGCGCCAGCAGCCCCCACCTAAATACACAGGGGCTCAGGGGACGGCAGCCCCAGCATTTT. The chain combines TRBV4-1 with TRBJ1-5, with 7 bases aligning to TRBD1. The CDR3 runs 20 residues. CDR1 MGHRA and CDR2 YSYEKL come from the germline V gene. After removal of 4 bases from V and 7 bases from J, the junction contained 25 bases not matched to a gene.

J is TRBJ2-1 and V is TRBV10-3; TRBD1 is a possible D gene (5 bases). This CDR3 has 15 residues. Germline CDR1 and CDR2: ENHRY and SYGVKD. V dropped 9 bases and J dropped 4 bases, with 19 bases sitting between them. The CDR3 DNA reads as TGTGCCATAACAAAGGACACAAACCCTTACAATGAGCAGTTCTTC. Translating gives CAITKDTNPYNEQFF.

With regard to this clonotype: Just one base apart from a much larger clone, this may be a read error. The rearrangement links TRBV12-3 or TRBV12-4 to TRBJ2-7, with D unresolved. V lost 2 bases and J lost 1, with 15 bases in between. CDR3 size: 16 residues. The CDR3 sequence: CASSLIRVGRSYEQYF. The CDR3 DNA reads as TGTGCCAGCAGTTTAATTCGGGTAGGTCGGTCCTACGAGCAGTACTTC.

This clonotype appeared many times. The chain recombines TRBV7-2 with TRBJ2-3; TRBD2 might be the D (7 bases). V dropped 3 bases and J dropped 0 bases, with 13 bases sitting between them. Germline CDR1 reads SGHTA; CDR2 reads FQGNSA. This CDR3 contains 16 residues. This chain's CDR3 is CASSFTGGGSTDTQYF. The CDR3 DNA reads as TGTGCCAGCAGCTTTACGGGGGGCGGGAGCACAGATACGCAGTATTTT.

This clonotype appeared once. The chain uses TRBV10-1 and TRBJ2-7, with D tentatively TRBD1 or TRBD2 (5 bases each). Trimming removed 3 bases at V and 7 bases at J, with 19 bases between. Germline V gene sequence: CDR1 WNHNN, CDR2 SYGVQD (reference sequence). There are 15 residues in the CDR3. CDR3 nucleotide sequence: TGCGCCAGCAGTGACCGGGCAGGGACCGTTCGGGAGCAGTACTTC. Protein: CASSDRAGTVREQYF.

This clonotype was seen a few times. V and J are TRBV6-2 or TRBV6-3 and TRBJ2-1, with 7 bases fitting TRBD2. The CDR3 length is 12 residues. The ends lost 6 bases at V and 12 bases at J; junction bases unmatched: 8. Germline assignment: CDR1 MNHEY and CDR2 SVGEGT. CDR3 DNA sequence: TGTGCCAGCAGCACCAGTGGGAGGGCGCAGTTCTTC. This translates into CASSTSGRAQFF.

This clonotype was picked up a small number of times. This chain's CDR3 is CASSYEMGGRAFEQFF. In nucleotides, the CDR3 is TGTGCCAGCAGTTACGAAATGGGCGGGAGGGCTTTTGAGCAGTTCTTC. The genes are TRBV6-5 and TRBJ2-1, with 9 bases fitting TRBD2. The CDR3 extends over 16 amino acids. J was trimmed by 9 bases and V by 2 bases; bases with no gene match: 11. Germline V gives CDR1 MNHEY, CDR2 SVGAGI.

This clonotype is a singleton in its sample. The chain carries TRBV19 and TRBJ2-2; no reliable D call. Trimming removed 6 bases from V and 4 bases from J, with 9 bases in between. Germline CDR1 and CDR2: LNHDA and SQIVND (reference sequence). The CDR3 is 13 amino acids. The DNA of the CDR3 is TGTGCCAGTAGGCGAGTGAGCACCGGGGAGCTGTTTTTT. Its protein product is CASRRVSTGELFF.

This clonotype turned up a few times. The rearrangement links TRBV27 to TRBJ1-6, with TRBD1 as a possible D gene (5 bases). The CDR3 extends over 15 amino acids. Trimming pared 0 bases from V and 7 bases from J, leaving 10 bases between. The germline gives CDR1 MNHEY, CDR2 SMNVEV (reference sequence). The CDR3 DNA follows: TGTGCCAGCAGTTTATCGCAGGGTCGGAATTCACCCCTCCACTTT. Amino acid sequence: CASSLSQGRNSPLHF.

This chain links TRBV7-7 with TRBJ2-5; TRBD2 matches 8 bases. Germline V CDR1 and CDR2: SSHAT, FNYEAQ (reference sequence). The CDR3 runs 12 residues. For the CDR3, the DNA is TGTGCTAGCGGGAACAGGGAAGAGACCCAGTACTTC. Translated, it gives CASGNREETQYF.

This clonotype was found a few times. The chain recombines TRBV20-1 with TRBJ2-1; D could derive from TRBD1 or TRBD2 (5 bases each). The length of the CDR3 is 14 residues. V was pared by 3 bases and J by 0 bases, with 9 bases between. Germline V gene sequence: CDR1 DFQATT, CDR2 SNEGSKA (reference sequence). The CDR3 nucleotides read TGCAGTGCTAGCCGGGACCCCTCCTACAATGAGCAGTTCTTC. Protein product: CSASRDPSYNEQFF.

This clonotype occurred many times. This sequence joins TRBV7-2 and TRBJ1-1, with D tentatively TRBD1 (6 bases). Trimming took 4 bases from V and 4 from J, leaving 22 bases between them. The CDR3 covers 17 residues. CDR1 is SGHTA, CDR2 FQGNSA, per germline. The CDR3 DNA follows: TGTGCCAGCAGCTACACCGTCGGGGGGCGAGGGATCACTGAAGCTTTCTTT. Translation gives CASSYTVGGRGITEAFF.

This clonotype has only a few counts. This chain connects TRBV7-9 to TRBJ1-1; D remains unclear. CDR1 is SEHNR, CDR2 FQNEAQ, per germline (reference sequence). CDR3 length: 12 residues. Trimming left V 2 bases short and J 9 bases short, with 10 bases between. CDR3 sequence reads: CASSLFETKAFF. The DNA for the CDR3 is TGTGCCAGCAGCTTATTTGAAACAAAAGCTTTCTTT.

This clonotype was picked up a small number of times. The chain joins TRBV12-3 or TRBV12-4 to TRBJ1-1; no clear D. Trimming removed 5 bases at V and 10 bases at J, with 8 bases between. The CDR3 loop spans 10 amino acids. In nucleotides, the CDR3 is TGTGCCAGCAGTCTGGGTCTAGCTTTCTTT. Amino acid sequence: CASSLGLAFF.

This clonotype was recorded a few times. V usage is TRBV12-3 or TRBV12-4 and J usage is TRBJ2-3, with D possibly TRBD1 on 6 matching bases. V lost 3 bases and J 3 bases, leaving 19 bases between the germline ends. The CDR3 has 17 residues. The CDR3 reads CASSFWGPGIVTDTQYF. CDR3 DNA sequence: TGTGCCAGCAGTTTTTGGGGGCCAGGGATTGTTACAGATACGCAGTATTTT.

This clonotype has just a few counts. This sequence joins TRBV29-1 and TRBJ2-3, with D possibly being TRBD2 (5 bases). The germline V and J ends were trimmed by 8 bases and 6 bases, with 18 bases remaining between them. There are 13 residues in the CDR3. Per the germline V gene, CDR1 is SQVTM and CDR2 is ANQGSEA. The CDR3 reads CSLGLGRRDTQYF. In nucleotides, the CDR3 is TGCAGCTTAGGGTTAGGCCGGAGGGATACGCAGTATTTT.

This clonotype was observed many times. The gene calls are TRBV5-1 and TRBJ2-5, with D unclear. This CDR3 is 13 amino acids long. Trimming shortened V by 4 bases and J by 4 bases, and 11 bases separated the two germline ends. CDR1 is SGHRS, CDR2 YFSETQ, per germline. The CDR3 reads CASSRVYRETQYF. In DNA form, the CDR3 reads TGCGCCAGCAGCAGGGTCTATCGAGAGACCCAGTACTTC. Variable domain in full (rest from reference TRBV5-1 and TRBJ2-5): KAGVTQTPRYLIKTRGQQVTLSCSPISGHRSVSWYQQTPGQGLQFLFEYFSETQRNKGNFPGRFSGRQFSNSRSEMNVSTLELGDSALYLCASSRVYRETQYFGPGTRLLVL.

The table lists this clonotype with a few counts. The rearrangement joins TRBV11-2 to TRBJ2-5; D may be TRBD1 (7 bases). There are 16 residues in the CDR3. V dropped 5 bases and J dropped 0 bases, with 16 bases sitting between them. CDR1 and CDR2 (germline): SGHAT, FQNNGV. CDR3 region: CASSPEEGAYQETQYF. The DNA for the CDR3 is TGTGCCAGCAGCCCGGAGGAGGGGGCCTACCAAGAGACCCAGTACTTC.

This clonotype was found a few times. This rearrangement joins TRBV5-1 to TRBJ2-7, with a weak D call TRBD2 (6 bases). Trimming left V 4 bases short and J 6 bases short, with 20 bases between. Germline-derived CDR1 and CDR2 are SGHRS and YFSETQ. The CDR3 runs to 15 residues. CDR3 residues: CASSPEGTRRSEQYF. For the CDR3, the DNA is TGCGCCAGCAGCCCGGAGGGGACCCGGAGGAGCGAGCAGTACTTC.

This clonotype was detected ten times or more. The gene calls are TRBV12-3 or TRBV12-4 and TRBJ2-7; a possible D gene is TRBD1 (6 bases). V was trimmed by 5 bases and J by 1 base, leaving 12 bases between them. The CDR3 is 14 residues long. The CDR3 spells CASSMTGFSYEQYF. In nucleotides, the CDR3 is TGTGCCAGCAGTATGACAGGTTTTTCCTACGAGCAGTACTTC.

The chain is built from TRBV18 and TRBJ1-5; D not certain. V was clipped by 1 base and J by 3 bases, with 16 bases between them. The CDR3 loop spans 17 amino acids. Germline V lookup: CDR1 KGHSH, CDR2 LQKENI. The CDR3 loop is CASSPQSTYGNNQPQHF. DNA for the CDR3: TGTGCCAGCTCACCACAATCAACATACGGAAACAATCAGCCCCAGCATTTT.

About this clonotype itself: This may stem from a read error, because a much larger clone lies one nucleotide away. The chain joins TRBV24-1 to TRBJ2-7; no definite D call. The germline CDR1 and CDR2 sequences are KGHDR and SFDVKD. This CDR3 comprises 14 residues. V gave up 4 bases and J gave up 4 bases, with 13 bases separating them. Written as DNA, the CDR3 is TGTGCCACCAGTGACCAAGACCGAATATACGAGCAGTACTTC. Its translation: CATSDQDRIYEQYF.

The chain has TRBV4-1 and TRBJ1-4, with D tentatively TRBD1 (5 bases). In germline, CDR1 is MGHRA, CDR2 YSYEKL. The CDR3 runs 16 residues. V was shortened by 3 bases and J by 1 base, with 12 bases between the two germline ends. CDR3 DNA: TGCGCCAGCAGCCAGGGGACGGTTTTAACTAATGAAAAACTGTTTTTT. It codes for CASSQGTVLTNEKLFF.

The V and J genes are TRBV4-3 and TRBJ2-1, with D maybe TRBD2 (6 bases). Trimming pared 2 bases from V and 9 bases from J, leaving 20 bases between. Per germline, CDR1 LGHNA and CDR2 YSLEER. The CDR3 spans 16 residues. The chain's CDR3 is CASSQLAMASLGEQFF. The CDR3 DNA reads TGCGCCAGCAGCCAACTAGCGATGGCCTCCCTTGGTGAGCAGTTCTTC.

This chain links TRBV19 with TRBJ2-3; weak D call: TRBD2 (7 bases). In germline, CDR1 is LNHDA, CDR2 SQIVND (reference sequence). V gave up 7 bases and J gave up 5 bases, with 16 bases separating them. This CDR3 has 14 amino acids. The CDR3 DNA follows: TGTGCCAGTACGGCCTGGGGGGGCATAGATACGCAGTATTTT. The encoded protein is CASTAWGGIDTQYF.

The chain couples TRBV12-3 or TRBV12-4 to TRBJ2-3, with 12 positions matching TRBD2. This CDR3 has 18 residues. Trimming took 2 bases from V and 2 from J; bases not matched to a gene: 8. The CDR3 here is CASSLRTSGVFLTDTQYF. The CDR3, as DNA: TGTGCCAGCAGTTTAAGGACTAGCGGGGTTTTCCTCACAGATACGCAGTATTTT.

This clonotype was observed at least ten times. The V gene is TRBV7-8, the J gene TRBJ2-4, with 11 bases matching TRBD2. The CDR3 loop spans 18 amino acids. The V gene's germline CDR1 is SGHVS and CDR2 FQNEAQ. J lost 0 bases, V lost 5 bases, and 9 bases had no gene match. The CDR3 bases are TGTGCCAGCAGCGTGACTAGCGGGGTGCTTCTAGCCAAAAACATTCAGTACTTC. As protein: CASSVTSGVLLAKNIQYF.

The V gene is TRBV15, the J gene TRBJ2-4, with D possibly being TRBD2 (6 bases). Germline V gene sequence: CDR1 LNHNV, CDR2 YYDKDF (reference sequence). The CDR3 contains 15 residues. V lost 3 bases, J lost 0 bases, and 9 bases lay in between. CDR3 in DNA: TGTGCCACCAGCAGGGTCGGGGGAGCCAAAAACATTCAGTACTTC. This encodes CATSRVGGAKNIQYF.